Each of the 29 T cell receptor beta chains below was sequenced from the same sample in a study of blood T cell repertoires in COVID-19 (TCRdb year 2020). Library preparation was by the immunoSEQ multiplex PCR assay. Imported from immuneACCESS, the table was reduced by TCRdb to in-frame sequences with V and J called. These copies leave out some clones; in studies compared against another copy, an unresolved V gene accounts for under half, and the cause of the remainder is not known. A total of hundreds of thousands of clones appear in this sample, roughly 88% of them only once. The ten largest account for over 1.2% of the sample. Specimen: peripheral blood. These receptors were obtained from a man older than 75 with acute or convalescent COVID-19.

V usage is TRBV5-6 and J usage is TRBJ2-2, with D perhaps TRBD1 (5 bases). CDR3 length: 16 amino acids. From germline, CDR1 is SGHDT and CDR2 YYEEEE. Trimming took off 1 base at V and 8 bases at J, with 18 bases between the two ends. The CDR3 DNA follows: TGTGCCAGCAGCTTGTGGGGCGCAAGGATTCGGGGGGAGCTGTTTTTT. This gives the protein CASSLWGARIRGELFF.

The chain uses TRBV7-3 and TRBJ2-1; D possibly corresponds to TRBD2 (6 bases). Germline values: CDR1 SGHTA, CDR2 FQGTGA. CDR3 length: 14 amino acids. The V gene lost 2 bases and the J gene lost 10 bases, with 15 bases spanning the gap. This CDR3 is CASSLAGTSREQFF. The DNA of the CDR3 is TGTGCCAGCAGCTTAGCCGGGACTTCCAGGGAGCAGTTCTTC.

The rearrangement links TRBV18 to TRBJ1-5, with D uncertain. The length of the CDR3 is 13 residues. Trimming pared 5 bases from V and 5 bases from J, leaving 10 bases between. CDR1 and CDR2 (germline): KGHSH, LQKENI. The CDR3 region has the DNA TGTGCCAGCTCAATCAGTGCTGATCAGCCCCAGCATTTT. Translated: CASSISADQPQHF.

Here the CDR3 reads CASRVAGQTGELFF. In DNA form, the CDR3 reads TGCGCCAGCAGGGTAGCGGGGCAAACCGGGGAGCTGTTTTTT. The rearrangement joins TRBV5-1 to TRBJ2-2; TRBD2 matches 8 bases. The CDR3 extends over 14 amino acids. CDR1 SGHRS and CDR2 YFSETQ come from the germline V gene. The ends lost 5 bases at V and 5 bases at J; junction bases unmatched: 5.

The V and J genes are TRBV7-2 and TRBJ2-2; tentative D call: TRBD2 (5 bases). V was trimmed by 3 bases and J by 6 bases, leaving 20 bases between them. The CDR3 sequence is 17 residues long. The V gene's germline CDR1 is SGHTA and CDR2 FQGNSA. The CDR3 DNA follows: TGTGCCAGCAGCTTTCCCGGTCGGGGAAGGCGGGCCGGGGAGCTGTTTTTT. Translating it yields CASSFPGRGRRAGELFF.

The V and J genes are TRBV11-3 and TRBJ2-5; D gene uncertain. The CDR3 extends over 13 amino acids. Germline V gene data show CDR1 as SGHNT and CDR2 as YENEEA. Trimming removed 1 base at V and 4 bases at J, with 7 bases between. For the CDR3, the DNA is TGTGCCAGCAGCTTAGTGAGTTCAGAGACCCAGTACTTC. Translated, it gives CASSLVSSETQYF.

V and J are TRBV6-5 and TRBJ1-2; a weak D match, TRBD1 (5 bases). The V gene's germline CDR1 is MNHEY and CDR2 SVGAGI. The V gene lost 4 bases and the J gene lost 5 bases, with 11 bases spanning the gap. The CDR3 has 13 residues. The CDR3 spells CASSSSGRYGYTF. In DNA, the CDR3 is TGTGCCAGCAGTTCATCAGGGCGGTATGGCTACACCTTC.

V gene TRBV18 combines with J gene TRBJ1-1; D is ambiguous. The CDR3 loop spans 11 amino acids. Germline lookup yields CDR1 KGHSH and CDR2 LQKENI. The V end lost 3 bases, the J end lost 6 bases, and 5 bases lay between the germline ends. In DNA form, the CDR3 reads TGTGCCAGCTCACCCCGGGCTGAAGCTTTCTTT. It codes for CASSPRAEAFF.

The chain employs TRBV18 and TRBJ1-4; perhaps TRBD1 as D (5 bases). The CDR3 sequence is 14 residues long. Germline V gene lookup returns CDR1 KGHSH and CDR2 LQKENI. Trimming stripped 2 bases from V and 4 bases from J, with 8 bases between. The CDR3 DNA is TGTGCCAGCTCACCAGACAGTCTTAATGAAAAACTGTTTTTT. Protein: CASSPDSLNEKLFF.

About this clone itself: The junction departs from germline at one end; a sequencing error may be responsible. This sequence joins TRBV7-9 and TRBJ2-1; 8 bases fit TRBD2. The germline V gene encodes CDR1 SEHNR and CDR2 FQNEAQ (reference sequence). The CDR3 sequence is 14 residues long. The CDR3 region is CASSPLTSDNERFF. Written as DNA, the CDR3 is TGTGCCAGCAGCCCCCTGACTAGCGACAATGAGCGGTTCTTC.

The chain employs TRBV19 and TRBJ1-1; 7 bases are shared with TRBD1. V shed 6 bases, J shed 6 bases, and the junction held 16 bases outside the gene matches. The CDR3 runs to 16 residues. The germline V gene has CDR1 LNHDA and CDR2 SQIVND (reference sequence). CDR3 DNA: TGTGCCAGTAGCTCAATTAACAGGGGCGGGAAGGCTGAAGCTTTCTTT. Its protein is CASSSINRGGKAEAFF.

The chain is built from TRBV6-5 and TRBJ1-2, with D possibly matching TRBD1 (6 bases). V lost 5 bases and J lost 6, with 16 bases in between. CDR1 and CDR2 (germline): MNHEY, SVGAGI. This CDR3 is 14 amino acids long. This CDR3 is CASSNRGALNGYTF. The CDR3, as DNA: TGTGCCAGCAGTAACCGGGGGGCGCTTAATGGCTACACCTTC.

V gene TRBV15 combines with J gene TRBJ2-7, with TRBD2 identical over 8 bases. This CDR3 is built from 15 residues. V was clipped by 3 bases and J by 2 bases; unmatched bases: 6. The germline gives CDR1 LNHNV, CDR2 YYDKDF (reference sequence). Here the CDR3 DNA reads TGTGCCACCAGCAGGGACCGGGGACTAGCCTACGAGCAGTACTTC. This translates into CATSRDRGLAYEQYF.

The rearrangement uses TRBV19 and TRBJ2-1; D perhaps matches TRBD1 (7 bases). The CDR3 sequence is 14 residues long. The V and J ends lost 3 bases and 8 bases respectively, with 14 bases between them. Germline assignment: CDR1 LNHDA and CDR2 SQIVND (reference sequence). CDR3 bases: TGTGCCAGTAGTATCAGGGCAGGGGGGTATGAGCAGTTCTTC. Translation: CASSIRAGGYEQFF.

The chain is built from TRBV19 and TRBJ2-5, with no clear D. Per germline, CDR1 LNHDA and CDR2 SQIVND (reference sequence). The V end lost 3 bases, the J end lost 2 bases, and 7 bases lay between the germline ends. There are 13 residues in the CDR3. Here the CDR3 DNA reads TGTGCCAGTAGTATGGTTAGTCAAGAGACCCAGTACTTC. Protein sequence: CASSMVSQETQYF.

The chain uses TRBV7-3 and TRBJ2-3; no definite D call. Germline CDR1 is SGHTA and CDR2 is FQGTGA. Trimming left V 5 bases short and J 5 bases short, with 14 bases between. This CDR3 contains 14 residues. The CDR3 loop reads CASSPDGSGDTQYF. The CDR3 coding sequence is TGTGCCAGCAGCCCCGATGGTTCGGGAGATACGCAGTATTTT.

The chain links TRBV7-6 to TRBJ2-1; TRBD2 aligns across 14 bases. The germline gives CDR1 SGHVS, CDR2 FNYEAQ. V lost 5 bases, J lost 6 bases, and 6 bases stayed unmatched. The CDR3 has 16 amino acids. The CDR3 DNA follows: TGTGCCAGCAGCCTGGGACTAGCGGGAGCCCGCAATGAGCAGTTCTTC. Its protein product is CASSLGLAGARNEQFF.

V is TRBV6-5 and J is TRBJ1-5; no definite D call. The CDR3 is made up of 13 amino acids. Germline V gene sequence: CDR1 MNHEY, CDR2 SVGAGI. Trimming removed 5 bases at V and 3 bases at J, with 8 bases between. The CDR3 reads CASSRLINQPQHF. In DNA, the CDR3 is TGTGCCAGCAGTCGACTGATCAATCAGCCCCAGCATTTT.

The V call is TRBV5-1, the J call TRBJ2-5; 8 nucleotides align to TRBD1. V shed 1 base and J 4 bases; nucleotides not matched to a gene: 3. The germline gives CDR1 SGHRS, CDR2 YFSETQ. CDR3 length equals 14 residues. The CDR3 region has the DNA TGCGCCAGCAGCTTGTACACAGGGGGAGAGACCCAGTACTTC. Its protein product is CASSLYTGGETQYF.

In the case of this clone: At one end the junction does not follow the germline gene, possibly because of a read error. This chain connects TRBV29-1 to TRBJ1-4; D unresolved. The CDR3 contains 13 residues. The V gene's germline CDR1 is SQVTM and CDR2 ANQGSEA. The CDR3 DNA reads as TGCAGCGTTGAAGAGGAAACTAACGAAAAACTGTTTTTT. As protein: CSVEEETNEKLFF.

V and J are TRBV3-1 (or the pseudogene TRBV3-2) and TRBJ2-3, with 11 bases lining up with TRBD2. Per germline, CDR1 LGHDT and CDR2 YNNKEL (reference sequence). The CDR3 has 16 residues. The ends lost 2 bases at V and 6 bases at J; junction bases unmatched: 7. This chain's CDR3 is CASSQPLAGATDTQYF. CDR3 coding DNA: TGTGCCAGCAGCCAACCACTAGCGGGGGCCACCGATACGCAGTATTTT.

The chain combines TRBV19 with TRBJ1-6; D remains unclear. V gave up 4 bases and J gave up 10 bases, with 11 bases separating them. Germline lookup yields CDR1 LNHDA and CDR2 SQIVND (reference sequence). CDR3 length equals 13 residues. CDR3 sequence (DNA): TGTGCCAGTAGTAGAGACCCGAGATCACCCCTCCACTTT. This gives the protein CASSRDPRSPLHF.

The chain links TRBV11-2 to TRBJ2-1; D unresolved. V was cut by 1 base and J by 0 bases, with 7 bases left in between. CDR3 length equals 15 residues. Germline lookup yields CDR1 SGHAT and CDR2 FQNNGV. The CDR3 loop is CASSLGPSSYNEQFF. The DNA for the CDR3 is TGTGCCAGCAGCTTAGGGCCAAGCTCCTACAATGAGCAGTTCTTC.

Concerning this clone: The identical CDR3 is also encoded by other nucleotide sequences in the sample. The V gene is TRBV19, the J gene TRBJ1-1, with TRBD1 as a possible D gene (5 bases). Deletions cut 6 bases from V and 3 bases from J, with 11 bases between. The CDR3 extends over 13 amino acids. Germline V gene lookup returns CDR1 LNHDA and CDR2 SQIVND (reference sequence). CDR3 in DNA: TGTGCCAGTAGCACCACAGGAGACACTGAAGCTTTCTTT. It specifies CASSTTGDTEAFF.

CDR3 nucleotide sequence: TGTGCCACCAGCAGAGACCAAGGGGCTGGAAACACCATATATTTT. Residues: CATSRDQGAGNTIYF. The genes are TRBV15 and TRBJ1-3; possible D gene TRBD1, 5 bases. The CDR3 is made up of 15 amino acids. V was trimmed by 0 bases and J by 2 bases, leaving 8 bases between them. The germline gives CDR1 LNHNV, CDR2 YYDKDF (reference sequence).

This rearrangement joins TRBV28 to TRBJ1-2; D is possibly TRBD1 (6 bases). The CDR3 consists of 15 residues. CDR1 is MDHEN, CDR2 SYDVKM, per germline. The V gene lost 2 bases and the J gene lost 6 bases, with 16 bases spanning the gap. CDR3 sequence: CASSLRNQGLHGYTF. In DNA form, the CDR3 reads TGTGCCAGCAGTTTACGGAATCAGGGGCTCCATGGCTACACCTTC.

This chain connects TRBV6-5 to TRBJ1-1; D is possibly TRBD1 (6 bases). The CDR3 is 15 residues long. Germline V CDR1 and CDR2: MNHEY, SVGAGI. V was trimmed by 6 bases and J by 1 base, leaving 15 bases between them. CDR3: CASSWDRGSNTEAFF. CDR3 nucleotides: TGTGCCAGCAGCTGGGATAGGGGGTCGAACACTGAAGCTTTCTTT.

The rearrangement links TRBV6-5 to TRBJ2-2; TRBD1 is a possible D gene (6 bases). V was trimmed by 6 bases and J by 3 bases, leaving 11 bases between them. Germline CDR1 is MNHEY and CDR2 is SVGAGI. The CDR3 covers 14 residues. Here the CDR3 reads CASRQGIDTGELFF. The CDR3 nucleotides read TGTGCCAGCAGACAGGGTATCGACACCGGGGAGCTGTTTTTT.

V is TRBV10-3 and J is TRBJ1-5; D remains unclear. Per the germline V gene, CDR1 is ENHRY and CDR2 is SYGVKD. V lost 0 bases and J lost 7, with 13 bases in between. This CDR3 is built from 15 residues. CDR3: CAISESSDFGQPQHF. DNA for the CDR3: TGTGCCATCAGTGAGTCGTCAGACTTTGGCCAGCCCCAGCATTTT.